This TCR beta chain was identified in a study of blood T cell repertoires in COVID-19. V lost 4 bases, J lost 6 bases, and 14 bases stayed unmatched. CDR1 LGHDT and CDR2 YNNKEL come from the germline V gene (reference sequence). The CDR3 totals 17 residues. Profiled with immunoSEQ multiplex PCR; TCRdb holds only in-frame clones, not every one. Of about 260,000 clones in the sample, 80% to 90% were seen once. The chain carries TRBV3-1 (or the pseudogene TRBV3-2) and TRBJ2-3, with 9 bases identical to TRBD2. The receptor's source is a woman in her thirties or forties with acute or convalescent COVID-19. Sequencing was performed on peripheral blood. CDR3 in amino acids: CASSRQLGLAGLDTQYF. In DNA, the CDR3 is TGTGCCAGCAGCCGACAACTCGGGCTAGCGGGGTTGGATACGCAGTATTTT.